This TCR beta chain was recorded in a study of CD8+CD57+ T cells in acquired aplastic anemia. About the research overall: Sorted CD4+ and CD8+ cell DNA averaged roughly 3.2 ug.

Genomic DNA constituted the template upon which TCR beta VDJ and CDR3 profiling was performed. In TCRdb, the reads were re-called with MiXCR into one record per CDR3 protein. Of 300,000 or so distinct CDR3 sequences detected, about three fifths appear once; the ten largest clones hold approximately 1.3%. CD8+CD57+ cell expansion had been shown by flow cytometry in patients chosen for sequencing. The V and J ends lost 7 bases and 1 base respectively, with 22 bases between them. Germline lookup yields CDR1 LNHDA and CDR2 SQIVND (reference sequence). This CDR3 region has 17 residues. The source of this sequence is a human donor with aplastic anemia. This chain joins TRBV19 and TRBJ1-1, with TRBD1 as a possible D gene (5 bases). Specimen: sorted CD4+, CD8+, or CD8+CD57+ T cells (not recorded which) from PBMCs. The CDR3 DNA follows: TGTGCCAGTATCCCCCTCTACGGCCAGGGCGGGAACACTGAAGCTTTCTTT. This translates into CASIPLYGQGGNTEAFF.